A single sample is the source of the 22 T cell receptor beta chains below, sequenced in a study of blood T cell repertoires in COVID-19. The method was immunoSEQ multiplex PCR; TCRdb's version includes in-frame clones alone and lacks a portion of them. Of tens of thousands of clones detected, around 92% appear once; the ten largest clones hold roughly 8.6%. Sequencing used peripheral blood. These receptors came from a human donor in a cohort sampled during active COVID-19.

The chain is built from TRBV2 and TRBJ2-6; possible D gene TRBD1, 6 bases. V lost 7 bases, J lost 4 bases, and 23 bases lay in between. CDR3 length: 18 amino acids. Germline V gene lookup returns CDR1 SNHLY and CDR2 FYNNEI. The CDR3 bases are TGTGCCAGCACTTTGGGACACCGAGCTTCCAAGGGGGCCAACGTCCTGACTTTC. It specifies CASTLGHRASKGANVLTF.

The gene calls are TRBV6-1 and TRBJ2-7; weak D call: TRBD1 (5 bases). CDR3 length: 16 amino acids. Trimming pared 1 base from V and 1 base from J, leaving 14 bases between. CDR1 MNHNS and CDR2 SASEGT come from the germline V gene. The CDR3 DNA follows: TGTGCCAGCAGTGAAGAATGGGCAGGGTTTTCCTACGAGCAGTACTTC. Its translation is CASSEEWAGFSYEQYF.

The DNA for the CDR3 is TGTGCCAGCAGCGTATTGGGGGGAAACACTGAAGCTTTCTTT. It yields the protein CASSVLGGNTEAFF. This chain uses TRBV9 with TRBJ1-1, with D perhaps TRBD1 (5 bases). Trimming took 1 base from V and 2 from J, leaving 9 bases between them. The germline CDR1 and CDR2 sequences are SGDLS and YYNGEE. This CDR3 contains 14 residues.

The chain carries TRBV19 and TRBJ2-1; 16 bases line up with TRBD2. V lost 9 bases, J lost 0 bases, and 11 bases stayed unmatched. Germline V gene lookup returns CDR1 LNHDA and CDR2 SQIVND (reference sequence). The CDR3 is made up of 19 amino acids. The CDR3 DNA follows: TGTGCCAGCGATACGGGACTAGCGGGAGGGGAGAGCTCCTACAATGAGCAGTTCTTC. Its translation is CASDTGLAGGESSYNEQFF.

The CDR3 DNA is TGTGCCAGCAGACAAGGCCAGGGGGCCTACGAGCAGTACTTC. Translating it yields CASRQGQGAYEQYF. The chain combines TRBV7-2 with TRBJ2-7, with 7 nucleotides matching TRBD1. CDR1 and CDR2 (germline): SGHTA, FQGNSA. Unmatched junction bases numbered 7, after V lost 6 bases and J lost 2 bases. There are 14 residues in the CDR3.

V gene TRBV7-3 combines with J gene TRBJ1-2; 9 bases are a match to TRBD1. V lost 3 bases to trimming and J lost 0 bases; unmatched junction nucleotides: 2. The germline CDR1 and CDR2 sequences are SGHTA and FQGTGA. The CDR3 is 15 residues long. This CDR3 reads CASSFRQGANYGYTF. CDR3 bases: TGTGCCAGCAGCTTCCGACAGGGGGCTAACTATGGCTACACCTTC.

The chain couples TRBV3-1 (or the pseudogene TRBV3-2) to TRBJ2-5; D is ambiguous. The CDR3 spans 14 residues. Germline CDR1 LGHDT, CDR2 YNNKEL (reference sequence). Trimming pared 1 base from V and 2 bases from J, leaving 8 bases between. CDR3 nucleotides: TGTGCCAGCAGCCAAGGAACAGAGCAAGAGACCCAGTACTTC. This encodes CASSQGTEQETQYF.

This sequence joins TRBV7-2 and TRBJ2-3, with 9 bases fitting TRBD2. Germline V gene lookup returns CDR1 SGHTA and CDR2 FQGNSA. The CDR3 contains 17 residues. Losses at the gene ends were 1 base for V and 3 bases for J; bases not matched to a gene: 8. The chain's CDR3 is CASSLVLAGVGTDTQYF. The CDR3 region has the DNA TGTGCCAGCAGCTTAGTGTTAGCGGGGGTGGGAACAGATACGCAGTATTTT.

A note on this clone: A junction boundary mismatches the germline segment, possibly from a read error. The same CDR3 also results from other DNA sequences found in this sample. DNA for the CDR3: TGTGCCAGCAGCCTCCTGACAGGGAATGGCTATACCTTC. It yields the protein CASSLLTGNGYTF. The chain joins TRBV5-5 to TRBJ1-2; 7 bases match TRBD1. The CDR3 runs 13 residues. The germline V gene encodes CDR1 SGHKS and CDR2 YYEKEE (reference sequence).

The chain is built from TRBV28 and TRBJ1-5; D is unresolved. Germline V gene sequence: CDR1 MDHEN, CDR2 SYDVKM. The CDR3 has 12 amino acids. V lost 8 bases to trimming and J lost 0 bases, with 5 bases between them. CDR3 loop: CASHTSNQPQHF. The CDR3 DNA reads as TGTGCCAGCCACACTAGCAATCAGCCCCAGCATTTT.

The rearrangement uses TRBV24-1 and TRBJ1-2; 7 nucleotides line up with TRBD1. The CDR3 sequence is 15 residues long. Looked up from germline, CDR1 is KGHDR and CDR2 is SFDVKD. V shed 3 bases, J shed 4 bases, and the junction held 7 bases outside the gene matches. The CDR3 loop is CATSDPLTGTYGYTF. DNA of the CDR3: TGTGCCACCAGTGATCCGTTGACAGGGACCTATGGCTACACCTTC.

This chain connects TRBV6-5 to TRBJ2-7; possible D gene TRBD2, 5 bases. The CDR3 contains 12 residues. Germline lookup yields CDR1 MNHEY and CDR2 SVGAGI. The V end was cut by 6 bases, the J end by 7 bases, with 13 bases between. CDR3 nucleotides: TGTGCCAGCAGCAGACTAAGCGGTGAGCAGTACTTC. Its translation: CASSRLSGEQYF.

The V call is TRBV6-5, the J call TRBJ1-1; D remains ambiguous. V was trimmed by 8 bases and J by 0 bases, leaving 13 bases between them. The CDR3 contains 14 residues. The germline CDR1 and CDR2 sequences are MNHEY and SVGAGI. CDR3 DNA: TGTGCCAGCCCCTTGGGCGGGATGAACACTGAAGCTTTCTTT. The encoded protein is CASPLGGMNTEAFF.

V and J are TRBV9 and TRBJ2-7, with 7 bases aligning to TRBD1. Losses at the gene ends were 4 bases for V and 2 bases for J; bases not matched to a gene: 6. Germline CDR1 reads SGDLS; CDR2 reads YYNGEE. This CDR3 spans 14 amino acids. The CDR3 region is CASSKRQGPYEQYF. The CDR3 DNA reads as TGTGCCAGCAGCAAAAGACAGGGACCCTACGAGCAGTACTTC.

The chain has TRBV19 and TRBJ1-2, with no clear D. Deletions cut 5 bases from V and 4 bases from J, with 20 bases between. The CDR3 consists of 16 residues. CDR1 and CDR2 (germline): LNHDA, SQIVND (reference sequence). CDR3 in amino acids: CASSSGRGSLSYGYTF. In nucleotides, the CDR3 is TGTGCCAGTAGTTCCGGACGGGGATCTCTGAGCTATGGCTACACCTTC.

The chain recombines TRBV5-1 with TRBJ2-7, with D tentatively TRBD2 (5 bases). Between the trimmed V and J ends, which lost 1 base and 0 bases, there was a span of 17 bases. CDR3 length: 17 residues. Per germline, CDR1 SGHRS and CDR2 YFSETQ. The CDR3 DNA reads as TGCGCCAGCAGCTTGCAGTACGGGGTAGGAACCTCCTACGAGCAGTACTTC. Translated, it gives CASSLQYGVGTSYEQYF.

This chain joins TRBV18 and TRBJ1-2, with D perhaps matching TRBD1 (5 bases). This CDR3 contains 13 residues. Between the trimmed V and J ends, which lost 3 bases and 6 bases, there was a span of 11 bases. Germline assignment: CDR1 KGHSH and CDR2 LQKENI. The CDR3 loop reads CASSPQGPDGYTF. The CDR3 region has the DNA TGTGCCAGCTCACCGCAGGGTCCTGATGGCTACACCTTC.

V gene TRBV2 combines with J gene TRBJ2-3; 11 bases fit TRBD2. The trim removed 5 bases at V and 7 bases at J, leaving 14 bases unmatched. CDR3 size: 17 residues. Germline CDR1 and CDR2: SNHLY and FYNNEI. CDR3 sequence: CASSLRSLSGGAYTQYF. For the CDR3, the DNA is TGTGCCAGCAGTCTTCGATCCCTTAGCGGGGGGGCCTATACGCAGTATTTT.

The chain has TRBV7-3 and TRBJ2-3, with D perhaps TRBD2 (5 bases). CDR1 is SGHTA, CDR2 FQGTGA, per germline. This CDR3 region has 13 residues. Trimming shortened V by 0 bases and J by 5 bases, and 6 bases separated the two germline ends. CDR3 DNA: TGTGCCAGCAGCTTAACCGGAGGAGATACGCAGTATTTT. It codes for CASSLTGGDTQYF.

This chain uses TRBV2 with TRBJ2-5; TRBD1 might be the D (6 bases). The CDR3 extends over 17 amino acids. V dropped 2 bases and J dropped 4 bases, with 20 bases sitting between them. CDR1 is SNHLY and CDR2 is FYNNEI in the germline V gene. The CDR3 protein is CASSEWAGVYQGETQYF. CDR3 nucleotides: TGTGCCAGCAGTGAATGGGCAGGGGTTTACCAGGGAGAGACCCAGTACTTC.

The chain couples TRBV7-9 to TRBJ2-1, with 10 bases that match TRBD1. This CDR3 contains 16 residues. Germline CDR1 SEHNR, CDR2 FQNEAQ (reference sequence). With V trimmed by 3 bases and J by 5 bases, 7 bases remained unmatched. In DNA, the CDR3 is TGTGCCAGCAGCTTGCCGACAGGGGGCAGGGACAATGAGCAGTTCTTC. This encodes CASSLPTGGRDNEQFF.

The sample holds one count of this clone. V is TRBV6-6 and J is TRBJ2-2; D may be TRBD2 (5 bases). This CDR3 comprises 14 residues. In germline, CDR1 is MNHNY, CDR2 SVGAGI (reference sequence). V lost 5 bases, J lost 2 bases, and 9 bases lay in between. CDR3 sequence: CASSPGINTGELFF. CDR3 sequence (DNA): TGTGCCAGCAGTCCCGGGATCAACACCGGGGAGCTGTTTTTT.